These 20 T cell receptor beta chains share one sample of origin, sequenced in a study of cytomegalovirus exposure and HLA in healthy donors. Primers: 60 Vbeta forward and 13 Jbeta reverse. Sequenced by immunoSEQ multiplex PCR; TCRdb stores in-frame clones only, minus some. The sample carries some 92,000 clones, about 81% recorded once. The source material was PBMCs. The receptors derive from a man younger than 30 in good health and CMV-seropositive.

V gene TRBV5-1 combines with J gene TRBJ2-2; 14 nucleotides align to TRBD2. In germline, CDR1 is SGHRS, CDR2 YFSETQ. CDR3 length: 17 amino acids. The J segment lost 3 bases and the V segment lost 3 bases, leaving 4 bases of the junction unmatched. The CDR3 here is CASSWTSGGTDTGELFF. For the CDR3, the DNA is TGCGCCAGCAGCTGGACTAGCGGGGGGACGGACACCGGGGAGCTGTTTTTT.

The chain recombines TRBV9 with TRBJ1-3, with 7 positions matching TRBD1. CDR3 length: 18 residues. From germline, CDR1 is SGDLS and CDR2 YYNGEE. V trimming: 1 base; J trimming: 0 bases; junction bases outside the gene matches: 10. In nucleotides, the CDR3 is TGTGCCAGCAGCGTATCCGGACAGGCCGCCCTCTCTGGAAACACCATATATTTT. Its translation: CASSVSGQAALSGNTIYF. The complete variable domain, with remaining parts taken from reference TRBV9 and TRBJ1-3, reads DSGVTQTPKHLITATGQRVTLRCSPRSGDLSVYWYQQSLDQGLQFLIQYYNGEERAKGNILERFSAQQFPDLHSELNLSSLELGDSALYFCASSVSGQAALSGNTIYFGEGSWLTVV.

The chain couples TRBV7-9 to TRBJ2-7, with TRBD1 matching 9 bases. V shed 2 bases and J 7 bases; nucleotides not matched to a gene: 15. CDR1 is SEHNR and CDR2 is FQNEAQ in the germline V gene (reference sequence). CDR3 length equals 17 residues. The CDR3 DNA reads as TGTGCCAGCAGCTTAAGGGGGTCGACAGGGGGGTCTGGAGAGCAGTACTTC. It is translated as CASSLRGSTGGSGEQYF.

The gene calls are TRBV5-4 and TRBJ2-2; 14 bases line up with TRBD2. CDR3 length: 17 residues. Germline values: CDR1 SGHNT, CDR2 YYREEE (reference sequence). The V gene end was trimmed by 4 bases and the J gene end by 6 bases; junction bases not matched to a gene: 8. The CDR3 bases are TGTGCCAGCAGCCCCCAGACGGGACTAGCGGGAGCCGGGGAGCTGTTTTTT. It encodes CASSPQTGLAGAGELFF.

This chain joins TRBV7-2 and TRBJ2-7, with TRBD1 matching over 7 bases. The germline gives CDR1 SGHTA, CDR2 FQGNSA. The junction had 5 bases not matched to a gene; V was cut back by 6 bases and J by 3 bases. This CDR3 has 13 amino acids. CDR3 region: CASRLGQDYEQYF. CDR3 nucleotides: TGTGCCAGCAGACTAGGACAGGACTACGAGCAGTACTTC.

For the CDR3, the DNA is TGTGCCAGCAGCGACCCAGCGGGGGGACACAATGAGCAGTTCTTC. As protein: CASSDPAGGHNEQFF. This sequence joins TRBV5-5 and TRBJ2-1; 9 bases map to TRBD2. V lost 4 bases to trimming and J lost 5 bases; unmatched junction nucleotides: 7. Germline CDR1 is SGHKS and CDR2 is YYEKEE (reference sequence). There are 15 residues in the CDR3.

CDR3 protein: CASSPEILSSYEQYF. CDR3 coding DNA: TGCGCCAGCAGCCCCGAGATCCTTTCCTCCTACGAGCAGTACTTC. The genes are TRBV5-1 and TRBJ2-7; no clear D. Germline V gene data show CDR1 as SGHRS and CDR2 as YFSETQ. The CDR3 contains 15 residues. Trimming pared 4 bases from V and 0 bases from J, leaving 14 bases between. Full variable domain (remainder filled in from reference TRBV5-1 and TRBJ2-7): KAGVTQTPRYLIKTRGQQVTLSCSPISGHRSVSWYQQTPGQGLQFLFEYFSETQRNKGNFPGRFSGRQFSNSRSEMNVSTLELGDSALYLCASSPEILSSYEQYFGPGTRLTVT.

This chain links TRBV28 with TRBJ2-1; TRBD2 matches 8 bases. V dropped 3 bases and J dropped 2; count of bases not matched to a gene: 15. Looked up from germline, CDR1 is MDHEN and CDR2 is SYDVKM. This CDR3 is built from 19 residues. The CDR3 region is CASSLQGWGGGPAYNEQFF. Written as DNA, the CDR3 is TGTGCCAGCAGTTTGCAGGGCTGGGGCGGGGGGCCCGCCTACAATGAGCAGTTCTTC. The full variable domain, rest sourced from reference TRBV28 and TRBJ2-1, is DVKVTQSSRYLVKRTGEKVFLECVQDMDHENMFWYRQDPGLGLRLIYFSYDVKMKEKGDIPEGYSVSREKKERFSLILESASTNQTSMYLCASSLQGWGGGPAYNEQFFGPGTRLTVL.

This clone was seen once. This chain links TRBV19 with TRBJ1-6; TRBD1 aligns across 7 bases. The CDR3 spans 16 residues. Germline assignment: CDR1 LNHDA and CDR2 SQIVND (reference sequence). Trimming cost V 7 bases and J 3 bases; bases outside gene matches: 9. Here the CDR3 reads CASTISGTVYNSPLHF. CDR3 DNA: TGTGCCAGTACCATATCCGGGACAGTCTATAATTCACCCCTCCACTTT.

This sequence joins TRBV5-6 and TRBJ1-2; TRBD1 is a possible D gene (6 bases). The CDR3 is 14 amino acids. The ends were cut back, 2 bases at V and 1 base at J, with 9 bases in the middle. Germline lookup yields CDR1 SGHDT and CDR2 YYEEEE. The CDR3 loop is CASSFTGNNYGYTF. The CDR3 coding sequence is TGTGCCAGCAGCTTTACAGGGAATAACTATGGCTACACCTTC.

The chain recombines TRBV2 with TRBJ2-7, with D maybe TRBD1 (6 bases). The CDR3 runs to 13 residues. The germline V gene has CDR1 SNHLY and CDR2 FYNNEI. With 4 bases removed from V and 4 bases from J, the gap between germline ends came to 11 bases. The chain's CDR3 is CASSGDRLYEQYF. The CDR3 DNA reads TGTGCCAGCAGTGGAGACAGGCTTTACGAGCAGTACTTC.

The chain couples TRBV5-1 to TRBJ2-7; TRBD1 is a possible D gene (6 bases). Germline V lookup: CDR1 SGHRS, CDR2 YFSETQ. Between the trimmed V and J ends, which lost 2 bases and 2 bases, there was a span of 14 bases. The CDR3 is 15 amino acids. CDR3 DNA sequence: TGCGCCAGCAGCTTAGCGCAGGGGAGCCCCTACGAGCAGTACTTC. Amino acids: CASSLAQGSPYEQYF.

The rearrangement links TRBV9 to TRBJ1-6, with 8 bases fitting TRBD1. The germline CDR1 and CDR2 sequences are SGDLS and YYNGEE. With V trimmed by 4 bases and J by 9 bases, 9 bases remained unmatched. The CDR3 totals 15 residues. The CDR3 DNA is TGTGCCAGCAGCCCAGAGGACAGGGAGGGTTCACCCCTCCACTTT. It codes for CASSPEDREGSPLHF.

The chain employs TRBV19 and TRBJ1-2, with TRBD1 as a possible D gene (6 bases). CDR3 length: 11 residues. The germline CDR1 and CDR2 sequences are LNHDA and SQIVND (reference sequence). The ends were cut back, 9 bases at V and 8 bases at J, with 13 bases in the middle. CDR3 sequence reads: CASRDNLGYTF. The CDR3 DNA reads TGTGCCAGCCGGGACAATTTGGGCTACACCTTC.

The genes are TRBV11-2 and TRBJ1-2; 8 nucleotides match TRBD1. Germline CDR1 and CDR2: SGHAT and FQNNGV. V lost 1 base to trimming and J lost 5 bases; unmatched junction nucleotides: 9. There are 16 residues in the CDR3. The CDR3 reads CASSLALGQVRYGYTF. The CDR3 DNA reads TGTGCCAGCAGCTTAGCCCTGGGACAGGTCCGGTATGGCTACACCTTC.

The chain is built from TRBV15 and TRBJ2-5, with 11 bases lining up with TRBD2. The germline V gene encodes CDR1 LNHNV and CDR2 YYDKDF (reference sequence). CDR3 length: 17 residues. The ends lost 5 bases at V and 5 bases at J; junction bases unmatched: 13. The CDR3 bases are TGTGCCACCAGCGGGACTAGCGGCCTGTGGGCCTGGGAGACCCAGTACTTC. It codes for CATSGTSGLWAWETQYF.

The chain is built from TRBV28 and TRBJ1-6; possibly TRBD1 for D (6 bases). CDR3 length equals 15 residues. V lost 5 bases and J lost 5, with 13 bases in between. Per the germline V gene, CDR1 is MDHEN and CDR2 is SYDVKM. The CDR3 protein is CASSRLDRNNSPLHF. DNA for the CDR3: TGTGCCAGCAGTCGACTGGACAGAAATAATTCACCCCTCCACTTT.

The V call is TRBV2, the J call TRBJ1-4; a weak D match, TRBD1 (5 bases). V lost 4 bases and J lost 10, with 16 bases in between. Germline CDR1 reads SNHLY; CDR2 reads FYNNEI. The CDR3 runs to 14 residues. This chain's CDR3 is CASSGGVGVGKLFF. CDR3 nucleotide sequence: TGTGCCAGCAGTGGAGGCGTAGGGGTGGGAAAACTGTTTTTT.

This clone was counted between two and nine times. The V and J genes are TRBV9 and TRBJ1-2; 9 bases align to TRBD1. The V segment lost 4 bases and the J segment 7 bases; nucleotides outside the gene matches: 8. The germline gives CDR1 SGDLS, CDR2 YYNGEE. The CDR3 runs 14 residues. CDR3 in DNA: TGTGCCAGCAGCTACGGACAGGGGCTTGGTGGCTACACCTTC. Its translation is CASSYGQGLGGYTF.

This clone came up a few times. The chain recombines TRBV2 with TRBJ1-6; 9 bases agree with TRBD1. The CDR3 runs 14 residues. J was trimmed by 8 bases and V by 7 bases; bases with no gene match: 6. Looked up from germline, CDR1 is SNHLY and CDR2 is FYNNEI. CDR3 nucleotides: TGTGCCAGCAAAGAACAGGGGGCTGATTCACCCCTCCACTTT. It is translated as CASKEQGADSPLHF.